This TCR beta chain was recovered during a study of blood T cell repertoires in COVID-19. V was trimmed by 5 bases and J by 4 bases, leaving 13 bases between them. There are 14 residues in the CDR3. CDR1 and CDR2 from the germline V gene are KGHDR and SFDVKD. Profiled with immunoSEQ multiplex PCR; TCRdb holds only in-frame clones, not every one. The sample holds a few hundred thousand clones, 65% to 90% seen once. The clonotype was recovered from a young man who had recovered from COVID-19. Input material: PBMCs or T cells enriched from blood (not recorded which). The chain employs TRBV24-1 and TRBJ1-2, with D possibly matching TRBD1 (6 bases). The CDR3, as DNA: TGTGCCACCAGTGGCGGGGGCGGGGGCTATGGCTACACCTTC. Encoded protein: CATSGGGGGYGYTF.